A single sample is the source of the 17 T cell receptor beta chains below, sequenced in a study of shared clonotypes between healthy human individuals. Naive CD8 cells, CD45RO-negative and positively selected for CCR7, excluded terminally differentiated effector memory CD45RA+ cells. TCRdb's table, derived via immunoSEQ multiplex PCR, lists solely in-frame clones and lacks some. The sample holds about 2.1 million clones, just over 90% seen once. The specimen was naive CD8+ T cells from PBMCs. All receptors derive from a man younger than 35 in good health. Some clones in this sample may be carry-over from other donors' samples.

The chain carries TRBV2 and TRBJ2-5; maybe TRBD2 (6 bases). There are 15 residues in the CDR3. V lost 7 bases, J lost 2 bases, and 17 bases lay in between. Germline-derived CDR1 and CDR2 are SNHLY and FYNNEI. This CDR3 reads CASIDSGRRQETQYF. In DNA, the CDR3 is TGTGCCAGCATTGATTCCGGGAGAAGGCAAGAGACCCAGTACTTC.

On this clone: At the DNA level, this CDR3 is encoded by other sequences in the same sample as well. The rearrangement uses TRBV9 and TRBJ2-7; TRBD2 is a possible D gene (6 bases). The germline V gene has CDR1 SGDLS and CDR2 YYNGEE. Trimming removed 0 bases at V and 2 bases at J, with 9 bases between. This CDR3 is built from 14 residues. As DNA, the CDR3 is TGTGCCAGCAGCGTAGGGGCGGGGACCTACGAGCAGTACTTC. Its protein is CASSVGAGTYEQYF.

This chain links TRBV28 with TRBJ2-1; TRBD2 matches 10 bases. Per germline, CDR1 MDHEN and CDR2 SYDVKM. V trimming: 2 bases; J trimming: 2 bases; junction bases outside the gene matches: 9. This CDR3 comprises 18 residues. The CDR3 region is CASSLRGLAGGAYNEQFF. The CDR3 coding sequence is TGTGCCAGCAGTTTAAGGGGTTTAGCGGGGGGAGCCTACAATGAGCAGTTCTTC.

This chain connects TRBV7-2 to TRBJ2-6; 9 bases map to TRBD2. Trimming cost V 1 base and J 0 bases; bases outside gene matches: 7. The CDR3 covers 19 residues. CDR1 is SGHTA and CDR2 is FQGNSA in the germline V gene. The CDR3 bases are TGTGCCAGCAGCTTAGACCGCCTAGCGGGATTCTCTGGGGCCAACGTCCTGACTTTC. Its protein product is CASSLDRLAGFSGANVLTF.

The rearrangement uses TRBV2 and TRBJ2-7; 12 bases are shared with TRBD2. The CDR3 extends over 16 amino acids. Losses at the gene ends were 5 bases for V and 2 bases for J; bases not matched to a gene: 7. Looked up from germline, CDR1 is SNHLY and CDR2 is FYNNEI. CDR3 in DNA: TGTGCCAGCAGTCCCCGGTCTAGCGGGAGGGCCTACGAGCAGTACTTC. Amino acid sequence: CASSPRSSGRAYEQYF.

The DNA for the CDR3 is TGCGCCAGCAGTCCCCGACTTTCCTCCTACGAGCAGTACTTC. It specifies CASSPRLSSYEQYF. The chain carries TRBV5-1 and TRBJ2-7; no firm D call. Germline V gene data show CDR1 as SGHRS and CDR2 as YFSETQ. The CDR3 sequence is 14 residues long. Trimming removed 5 bases from V and 0 bases from J, with 12 bases in between.

As concerns this clone: A read error is possible here, since a much larger clone lies one base away. Other DNA sequences of this sample code for an identical CDR3. V usage is TRBV13 and J usage is TRBJ2-7; D gene unclear. Germline CDR1 and CDR2: PRHDT and FYEKMQ (reference sequence). Trimming took off 3 bases at V and 1 base at J, with 1 base between the two ends. This CDR3 is built from 11 residues. Here the CDR3 DNA reads TGTGCCAGCAGCTTGTCCTACGAGCAGTACTTC. Its protein product is CASSLSYEQYF.

The CDR3 here is CASSSTGGEKLFF. CDR3 sequence (DNA): TGTGCCAGCAGTTCGACGGGGGGTGAAAAACTGTTTTTT. This chain links TRBV28 with TRBJ1-4; perhaps TRBD1 as D (5 bases). This CDR3 is 13 amino acids long. Germline V CDR1 and CDR2: MDHEN, SYDVKM. V was pared by 4 bases and J by 7 bases, with 10 bases between.

The rearrangement joins TRBV27 to TRBJ2-5; D is possibly TRBD1 (5 bases). Germline V gene sequence: CDR1 MNHEY, CDR2 SMNVEV (reference sequence). Trimming took 8 bases from V and 9 from J, leaving 19 bases between them. The CDR3 consists of 13 residues. CDR3 loop: CASAVPPGLAQYF. Here the CDR3 DNA reads TGTGCCAGCGCCGTCCCCCCAGGGTTGGCCCAGTACTTC.

This chain connects TRBV19 to TRBJ2-7; D unresolved. Germline values: CDR1 LNHDA, CDR2 SQIVND (reference sequence). The CDR3 consists of 14 residues. The germline V and J ends were trimmed by 3 bases and 2 bases, with 11 bases remaining between them. CDR3 in DNA: TGTGCCAGTAGTATGGGTGGACGGCCCTACGAGCAGTACTTC. It yields the protein CASSMGGRPYEQYF.

Comments on this clone: Other nucleotide sequences in the sample specify the same CDR3. This chain connects TRBV7-9 to TRBJ2-7; a possible D gene is TRBD1 (5 bases). V lost 0 bases to trimming and J lost 2 bases, with 8 bases between them. There are 14 residues in the CDR3. Germline V CDR1 and CDR2: SEHNR, FQNEAQ (reference sequence). CDR3 amino acids: CASSLAGPTYEQYF. The CDR3 DNA sequence: TGTGCCAGCAGCTTAGCGGGGCCCACCTACGAGCAGTACTTC.

To note about this clone: The sample contains more than one DNA sequence encoding this CDR3. The genes are TRBV27 and TRBJ1-5, with unresolved D. CDR1 is MNHEY and CDR2 is SMNVEV in the germline V gene (reference sequence). The V end was cut by 3 bases, the J end by 0 bases, with 9 bases between. This CDR3 spans 15 amino acids. CDR3 residues: CASSFGDGSNQPQHF. The CDR3 DNA follows: TGTGCCAGCAGTTTCGGAGACGGTAGCAATCAGCCCCAGCATTTT.

V usage is TRBV28 and J usage is TRBJ1-5; D gene ambiguous. Germline lookup yields CDR1 MDHEN and CDR2 SYDVKM. Trimming took off 9 bases at V and 5 bases at J, with 14 bases between the two ends. This CDR3 has 13 amino acids. CDR3 coding DNA: TGTGCCAGTACTACCCAGGAGTATCAGCCCCAGCATTTT. This sequence encodes CASTTQEYQPQHF. The full variable domain, rest sourced from reference TRBV28 and TRBJ1-5, is DVKVTQSSRYLVKRTGEKVFLECVQDMDHENMFWYRQDPGLGLRLIYFSYDVKMKEKGDIPEGYSVSREKKERFSLILESASTNQTSMYLCASTTQEYQPQHFGDGTRLSIL.

The chain carries TRBV27 and TRBJ1-2, with 8 bases aligning to TRBD1. The V and J ends lost 3 bases and 8 bases, in that order; junction bases with no gene match: 5. CDR3 length: 13 residues. CDR1 is MNHEY and CDR2 is SMNVEV in the germline V gene (reference sequence). CDR3 in DNA: TGTGCCAGCAGTTTTCCGACAGGGGAAGGCTACACCTTC. It codes for CASSFPTGEGYTF.

About this clone: This specimen includes other DNA sequences encoding the same CDR3. The chain employs TRBV11-2 and TRBJ2-7; 7 positions agree with TRBD1. Trimming cost V 5 bases and J 6 bases; bases outside gene matches: 4. The length of the CDR3 is 12 residues. Looked up from germline, CDR1 is SGHAT and CDR2 is FQNNGV. The CDR3 coding sequence is TGTGCCAGCAGCCCCCGGACAGGCGAGCAGTACTTC. Translating gives CASSPRTGEQYF.

The chain has TRBV6-6 and TRBJ1-6, with a tentative D call TRBD1 (6 bases). This CDR3 has 16 residues. The ends were cut back, 2 bases at V and 4 bases at J, with 12 bases in the middle. Germline V gives CDR1 MNHNY, CDR2 SVGAGI (reference sequence). The CDR3 loop reads CASSYLTGPYNSPLHF. CDR3 coding DNA: TGTGCCAGCAGTTACCTGACAGGACCATATAATTCACCCCTCCACTTT.

The J gene is TRBJ1-5, the V gene TRBV4-1, with D uncertain. There are 16 residues in the CDR3. Germline loops: CDR1 MGHRA, CDR2 YSYEKL. V was pared by 1 base and J by 0 bases, with 10 bases between. CDR3 sequence (DNA): TGCGCCAGCAGCCAAGGGTCAGACTATAGCAATCAGCCCCAGCATTTT. Its translation: CASSQGSDYSNQPQHF.